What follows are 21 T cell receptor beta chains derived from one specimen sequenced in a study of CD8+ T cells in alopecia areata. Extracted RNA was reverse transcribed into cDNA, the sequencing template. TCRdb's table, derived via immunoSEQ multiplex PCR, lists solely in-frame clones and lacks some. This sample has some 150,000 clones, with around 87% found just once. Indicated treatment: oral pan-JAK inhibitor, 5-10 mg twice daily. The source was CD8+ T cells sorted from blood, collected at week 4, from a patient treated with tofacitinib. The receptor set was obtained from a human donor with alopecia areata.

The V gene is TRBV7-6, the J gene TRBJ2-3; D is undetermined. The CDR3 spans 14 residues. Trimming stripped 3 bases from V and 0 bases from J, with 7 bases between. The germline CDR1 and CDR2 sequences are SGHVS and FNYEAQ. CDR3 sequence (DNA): TGTGCCAGCAGCTTCTCGAGAAGCACAGATACGCAGTATTTT. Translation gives CASSFSRSTDTQYF. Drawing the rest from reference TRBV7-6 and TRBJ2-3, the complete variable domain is GAGVSQSPRYKVTKRGQDVALRCDPISGHVSLYWYRQALGQGPEFLTYFNYEAQQDKSGLPNDRFSAERPEGSISTLTIQRTEQRDSAMYRCASSFSRSTDTQYFGPGTRLTVL.

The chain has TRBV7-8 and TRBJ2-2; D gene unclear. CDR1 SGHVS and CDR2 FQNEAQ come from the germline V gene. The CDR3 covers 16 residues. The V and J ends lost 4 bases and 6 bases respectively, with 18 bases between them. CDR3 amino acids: CASSSTSGLSPGELFF. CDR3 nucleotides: TGTGCCAGCAGCTCGACCTCCGGGCTCAGCCCCGGGGAGCTGTTTTTT. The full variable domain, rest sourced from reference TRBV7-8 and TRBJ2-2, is GAGVSQSPRYKVAKRGQDVALRCDPISGHVSLFWYQQALGQGPEFLTYFQNEAQLDKSGLPSDRFFAERPEGSVSTLKIQRTQQEDSAVYLCASSSTSGLSPGELFFGEGSRLTVL.

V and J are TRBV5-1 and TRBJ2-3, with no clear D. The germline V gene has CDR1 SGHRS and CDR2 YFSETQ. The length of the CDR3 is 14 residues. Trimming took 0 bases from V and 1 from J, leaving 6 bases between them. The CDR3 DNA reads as TGCGCCAGCAGCTTGGGGGTGGGCACAGATACGCAGTATTTT. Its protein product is CASSLGVGTDTQYF. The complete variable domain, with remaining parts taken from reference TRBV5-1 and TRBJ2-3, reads KAGVTQTPRYLIKTRGQQVTLSCSPISGHRSVSWYQQTPGQGLQFLFEYFSETQRNKGNFPGRFSGRQFSNSRSEMNVSTLELGDSALYLCASSLGVGTDTQYFGPGTRLTVL.

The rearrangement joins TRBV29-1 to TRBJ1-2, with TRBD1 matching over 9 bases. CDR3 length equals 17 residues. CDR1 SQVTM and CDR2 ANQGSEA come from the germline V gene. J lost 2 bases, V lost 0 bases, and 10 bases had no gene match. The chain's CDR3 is CSVEDLLGTGKNYGYTF. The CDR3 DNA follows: TGCAGCGTTGAAGATCTTCTTGGGACAGGGAAGAACTATGGCTACACCTTC.

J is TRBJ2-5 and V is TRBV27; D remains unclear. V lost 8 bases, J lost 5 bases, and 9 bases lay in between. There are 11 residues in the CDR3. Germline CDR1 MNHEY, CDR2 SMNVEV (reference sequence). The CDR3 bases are TGTGCCAGCGGTATAGGGGAGACCCAGTACTTC. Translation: CASGIGETQYF.

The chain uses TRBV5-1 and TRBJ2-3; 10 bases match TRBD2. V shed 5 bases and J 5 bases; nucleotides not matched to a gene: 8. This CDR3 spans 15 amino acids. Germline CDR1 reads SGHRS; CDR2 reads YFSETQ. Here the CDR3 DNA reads TGCGCCAGCAGTGACGGACTAGCGGTAAGAGATACGCAGTATTTT. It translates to CASSDGLAVRDTQYF.

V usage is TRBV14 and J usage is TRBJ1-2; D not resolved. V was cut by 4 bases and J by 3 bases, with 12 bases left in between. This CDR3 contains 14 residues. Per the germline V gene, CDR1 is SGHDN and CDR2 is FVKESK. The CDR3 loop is CASSPRGSYYGYTF. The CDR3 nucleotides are TGTGCCAGCAGCCCTCGCGGCAGCTACTATGGCTACACCTTC.

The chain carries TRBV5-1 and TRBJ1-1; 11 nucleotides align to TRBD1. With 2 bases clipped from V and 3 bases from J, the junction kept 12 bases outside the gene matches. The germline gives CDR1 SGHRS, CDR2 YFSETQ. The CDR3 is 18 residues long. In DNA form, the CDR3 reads TGCGCCAGCAGCTTAGAATGGATCGGGACAGGGGGAGACACTGAAGCTTTCTTT. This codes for CASSLEWIGTGGDTEAFF.

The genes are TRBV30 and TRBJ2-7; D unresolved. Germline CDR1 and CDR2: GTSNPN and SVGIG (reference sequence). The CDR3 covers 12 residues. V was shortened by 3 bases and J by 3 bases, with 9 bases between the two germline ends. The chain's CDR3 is CAWRRLYYEQYF. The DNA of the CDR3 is TGTGCCTGGAGACGGCTATACTACGAGCAGTACTTC.

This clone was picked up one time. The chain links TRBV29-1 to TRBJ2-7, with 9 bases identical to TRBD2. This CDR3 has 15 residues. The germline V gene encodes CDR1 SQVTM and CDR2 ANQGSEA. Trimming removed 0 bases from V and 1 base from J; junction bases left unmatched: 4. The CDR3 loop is CSVEDGLAGSYEQYF. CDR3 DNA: TGCAGCGTTGAAGATGGGCTAGCGGGGTCCTACGAGCAGTACTTC.

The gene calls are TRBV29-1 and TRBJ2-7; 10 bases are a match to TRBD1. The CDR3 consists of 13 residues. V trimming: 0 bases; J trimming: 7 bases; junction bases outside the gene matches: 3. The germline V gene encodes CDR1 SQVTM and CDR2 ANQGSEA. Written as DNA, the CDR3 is TGCAGCGTTGAAGATGACAGGGGGCGAGAGCAGTACTTC. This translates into CSVEDDRGREQYF.

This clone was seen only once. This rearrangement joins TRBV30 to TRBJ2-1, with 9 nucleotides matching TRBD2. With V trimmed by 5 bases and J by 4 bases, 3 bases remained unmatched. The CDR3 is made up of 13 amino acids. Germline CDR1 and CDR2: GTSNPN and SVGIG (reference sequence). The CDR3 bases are TGTGCCTGGGCGGGAGGGGGTTACAATGAGCAGTTCTTC. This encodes CAWAGGGYNEQFF.

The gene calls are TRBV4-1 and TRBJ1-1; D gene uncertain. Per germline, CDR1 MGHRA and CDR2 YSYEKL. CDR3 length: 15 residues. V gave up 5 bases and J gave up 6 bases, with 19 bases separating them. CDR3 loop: CASSFFGPMGAEAFF. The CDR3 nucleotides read TGCGCCAGCAGCTTTTTCGGCCCCATGGGTGCTGAAGCTTTCTTT.

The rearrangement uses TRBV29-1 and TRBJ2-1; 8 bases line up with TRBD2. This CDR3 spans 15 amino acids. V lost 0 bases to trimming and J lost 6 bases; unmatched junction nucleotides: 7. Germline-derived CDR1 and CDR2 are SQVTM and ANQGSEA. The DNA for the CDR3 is TGCAGCGTTGAAGACCCAGCGGGAGATTTCAATGAGCAGTTCTTC. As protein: CSVEDPAGDFNEQFF.

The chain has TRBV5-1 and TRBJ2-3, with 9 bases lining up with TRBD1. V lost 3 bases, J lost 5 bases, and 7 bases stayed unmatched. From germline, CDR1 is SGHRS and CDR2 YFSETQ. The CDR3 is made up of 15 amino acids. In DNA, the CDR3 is TGCGCCAGCAGCTGGACTACAGGGGGCCTAGATACGCAGTATTTT. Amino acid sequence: CASSWTTGGLDTQYF.

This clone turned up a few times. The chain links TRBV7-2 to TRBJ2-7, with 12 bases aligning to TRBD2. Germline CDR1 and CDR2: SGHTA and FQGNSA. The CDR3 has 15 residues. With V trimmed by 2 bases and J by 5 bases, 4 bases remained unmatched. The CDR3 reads CASSLSSGRADEQYF. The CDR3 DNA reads TGTGCCAGCAGCTTATCTAGCGGGAGGGCCGACGAGCAGTACTTC.

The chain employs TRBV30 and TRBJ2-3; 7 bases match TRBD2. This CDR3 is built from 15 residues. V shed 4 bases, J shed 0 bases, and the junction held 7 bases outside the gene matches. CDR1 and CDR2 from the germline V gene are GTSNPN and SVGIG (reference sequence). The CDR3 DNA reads TGTGCCTGGATGGCGGGAGTTACTAGCACAGATACGCAGTATTTT. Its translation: CAWMAGVTSTDTQYF. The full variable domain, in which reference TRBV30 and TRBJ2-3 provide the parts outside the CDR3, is SQTIHQWPATLVQPVGSPLSLECTVEGTSNPNLYWYRQAAGRGLQLLFYSVGIGQISSEVPQNLSASRPQDRQFILSSKKLLLSDSGFYLCAWMAGVTSTDTQYFGPGTRLTVL.

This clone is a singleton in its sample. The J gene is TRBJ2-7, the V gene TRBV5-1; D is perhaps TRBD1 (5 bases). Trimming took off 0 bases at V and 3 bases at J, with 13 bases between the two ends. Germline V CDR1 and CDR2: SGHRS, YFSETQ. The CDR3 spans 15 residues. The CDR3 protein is CASSLAKGIYYEQYF. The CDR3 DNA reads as TGCGCCAGCAGCTTGGCCAAGGGGATTTACTACGAGCAGTACTTC. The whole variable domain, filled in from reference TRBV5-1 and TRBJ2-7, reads KAGVTQTPRYLIKTRGQQVTLSCSPISGHRSVSWYQQTPGQGLQFLFEYFSETQRNKGNFPGRFSGRQFSNSRSEMNVSTLELGDSALYLCASSLAKGIYYEQYFGPGTRLTVT.

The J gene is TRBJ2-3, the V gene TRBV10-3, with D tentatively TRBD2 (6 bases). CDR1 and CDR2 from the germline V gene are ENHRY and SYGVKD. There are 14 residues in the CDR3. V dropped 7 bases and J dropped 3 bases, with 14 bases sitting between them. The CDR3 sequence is CAIIYRETTDTQYF. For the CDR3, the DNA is TGTGCCATCATTTACCGGGAGACGACAGATACGCAGTATTTT.

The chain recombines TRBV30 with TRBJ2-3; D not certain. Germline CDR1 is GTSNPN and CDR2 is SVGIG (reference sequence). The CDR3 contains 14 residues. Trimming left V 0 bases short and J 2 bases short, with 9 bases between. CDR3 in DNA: TGTGCCTGGAGTGTAGTCGCTAACACAGATACGCAGTATTTT. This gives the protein CAWSVVANTDTQYF.

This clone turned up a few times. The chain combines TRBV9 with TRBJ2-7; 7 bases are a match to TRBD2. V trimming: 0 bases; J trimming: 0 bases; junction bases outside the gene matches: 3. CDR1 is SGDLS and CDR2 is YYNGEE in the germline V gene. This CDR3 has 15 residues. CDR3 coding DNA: TGTGCCAGCAGCGTAGGAACTAGCGACTCCTACGAGCAGTACTTC. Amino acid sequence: CASSVGTSDSYEQYF.